Below are 10 T cell receptor beta chains sequenced from a single sample in a study of CD8 T cells in Susac syndrome. The RNA input was roughly 0.45 to 1 ug, and it was reverse transcribed with random hexamers. Via MiXCR, TCRdb re-called the immunoSEQ multiplex PCR reads, giving one row per CDR3 protein. The repertoire holds around 130,000 distinct CDR3 sequences, with 85% to 95% as singletons. The sequencing sample was made of CD4+ T cells from PBMCs. The receptors were sampled from a human donor with multiple sclerosis.

This chain connects TRBV5-1 to TRBJ2-5; 13 bases map to TRBD2. Germline V CDR1 and CDR2: SGHRS, YFSETQ. V lost 4 bases to trimming and J lost 5 bases; unmatched junction nucleotides: 5. The CDR3 length is 15 residues. The DNA for the CDR3 is TGCGCCAGCAGCCAACTAGCGGGGGGGCTGGAGACCCAGTACTTC. As protein: CASSQLAGGLETQYF.

The chain has TRBV29-1 and TRBJ2-1, with 12 bases identical to TRBD2. The CDR3 extends over 16 amino acids. V trimming: 4 bases; J trimming: 6 bases; junction bases outside the gene matches: 10. The germline CDR1 and CDR2 sequences are SQVTM and ANQGSEA. Here the CDR3 DNA reads TGCAGCGTTGTCCTAGCGGGAGGGCGATATACCAATGAGCAGTTCTTC. Residues: CSVVLAGGRYTNEQFF.

The chain joins TRBV30 to TRBJ2-1; tentatively, D is TRBD2 (5 bases). The ends were cut back, 0 bases at V and 9 bases at J, with 18 bases in the middle. CDR1 GTSNPN and CDR2 SVGIG come from the germline V gene (reference sequence). CDR3 length: 15 amino acids. As DNA, the CDR3 is TGTGCCTGGAGTGTCTTAGGGAGTGTAACTGGTGAGCAGTTCTTC. It yields the protein CAWSVLGSVTGEQFF.

The chain combines TRBV19 with TRBJ1-4; D might be TRBD1 (5 bases). Between the trimmed V and J ends, which lost 6 bases and 7 bases, there was a span of 12 bases. CDR1 and CDR2 from the germline V gene are LNHDA and SQIVND (reference sequence). This CDR3 spans 13 amino acids. The CDR3 DNA is TGTGCCAGTAGGAGCACAGGACGTGAAAAACTGTTTTTT. Translating it yields CASRSTGREKLFF.

The genes are TRBV28 and TRBJ1-5; 9 bases are a match to TRBD1. CDR3 size: 17 residues. Germline CDR1 is MDHEN and CDR2 is SYDVKM. The V and J ends lost 6 bases and 2 bases, in that order; junction bases with no gene match: 11. DNA for the CDR3: TGTGCCAGCAGGCGACCACAGGGGGCCTCACGCAATCAGCCCCAGCATTTT. Encoded protein: CASRRPQGASRNQPQHF.

The chain has TRBV11-2 and TRBJ2-5; 10 nucleotides line up with TRBD1. From germline, CDR1 is SGHAT and CDR2 FQNNGV. V dropped 7 bases and J dropped 4; count of bases not matched to a gene: 6. The CDR3 covers 14 residues. The CDR3 here is CASKGDRGRETQYF. The CDR3 DNA is TGTGCCAGCAAAGGAGACAGGGGGCGAGAGACCCAGTACTTC.

This chain uses TRBV5-1 with TRBJ2-5; D is ambiguous. Trimming took off 3 bases at V and 3 bases at J, with 3 bases between the two ends. This CDR3 spans 11 amino acids. Germline CDR1 SGHRS, CDR2 YFSETQ. CDR3 coding DNA: TGCGCCAGCAGCTACAAAGAGACCCAGTACTTC. The encoded protein is CASSYKETQYF.

This clonotype showed up just once. This sequence joins TRBV28 and TRBJ2-1, with 7 bases aligning to TRBD2. CDR1 is MDHEN, CDR2 SYDVKM, per germline. V was pared by 6 bases and J by 5 bases, with 7 bases of the junction left unmatched. The CDR3 sequence is 14 residues long. Written as DNA, the CDR3 is TGTGCCAGCAGGTCGACTAGCAGTAACAATGAGCAGTTCTTC. The encoded protein is CASRSTSSNNEQFF.

The gene calls are TRBV11-2 and TRBJ1-2; D not certain. The CDR3 runs 16 residues. Germline V CDR1 and CDR2: SGHAT, FQNNGV. V was shortened by 5 bases and J by 9 bases, with 25 bases between the two germline ends. CDR3 region: CASSPGDGAVGASYTF. For the CDR3, the DNA is TGTGCCAGCAGCCCCGGCGACGGCGCTGTAGGTGCTAGCTACACCTTC.

This chain links TRBV5-1 with TRBJ2-7; 11 positions agree with TRBD2. Germline V CDR1 and CDR2: SGHRS, YFSETQ. The V gene end was trimmed by 7 bases and the J gene end by 7 bases; junction bases not matched to a gene: 10. The CDR3 totals 14 residues. The CDR3 loop reads CASQRTSGFDEQYF. Written as DNA, the CDR3 is TGCGCCAGCCAGCGGACTAGCGGGTTCGATGAGCAGTACTTC.